This T cell receptor beta chain was found in a study of CD8+CD57+ T cells in acquired aplastic anemia. At the level of the study: The sorted CD4+ and CD8+ cells yielded an average around 3.4 ug of DNA. General study points: Comparison of patients with controls identified 25 to 30 shared CD8+ CDR3 sequences.

Of note for this clonotype: Its antigen is undetermined.

Before being chosen for sequencing, patients had shown CD8+CD57+ cell expansion by flow cytometry. Every patient was diagnosed with severe acquired aplastic anemia. The CDR3 extends over 14 amino acids. The trim removed 6 bases at V and 1 base at J, leaving 5 bases unmatched. Germline CDR1 reads DFQATT; CDR2 reads SNEGSKA (reference sequence). Profiles of TCR beta VDJ and CDR3 were generated from a genomic DNA template. Each CDR3 protein is one row after TCRdb ran MiXCR on the reads. The table has more than 150,000 distinct CDR3 sequences, 45% to 60% seen once; the top ten hold 10% to 15%. This chain joins TRBV20-1 and TRBJ2-2; TRBD2 matches 7 bases. This receptor was identified in a human donor with aplastic anemia. Input material: sorted CD4+, CD8+, or CD8+CD57+ T cells (not recorded which) from PBMCs. The CDR3 coding sequence is TGCAGTGCAACGACTAGCCTGAACACCGGGGAGCTGTTTTTT. As protein: CSATTSLNTGELFF.